Listed here are 31 T cell receptor beta chains from one sample, sequenced in a study of naive and memory T cell subsets listed by TCRdb under 2017. Receptor amplification or capture employed UMI-ligation and nested PCR. The data were produced on an Illumina MiSeq. The beta constant-region primer consisted of an equimolar mixture of two oligonucleotides that together covered TRBC1 and TRBC2. Four rounds of PCR were used to amplify ligated cDNA, with nested alpha and beta constant-region primers being used together with the SP2 primer. TCRdb reanalyzed the raw reads on its own, using fastp at Q25 for trimming and MiXCR for clone calling, and kept in-frame beta chains. Each CDR3 protein appears once, grouped with its most common genes and DNA. Within this sample are roughly 150,000 distinct CDR3 sequences, with approximately 24% of them counted one time only. Of the sample, over 0.09% is held by the ten largest clones.

No antigens are known for them. Overall study outcomes, separate from this receptor: Naive repertoires, especially CD8, contained a few larger clonotypes, possibly memory cells re-expressing CD45RA.

Sequencing input: naive CD4+ T cells from blood. The meaning of the sample's cell subset or site label: naive T cells, CD45RA high CD27+. The receptor source for this set is a human donor in good health.

The chain links TRBV5-1 to TRBJ1-2, with 10 bases matching TRBD1. CDR1 is SGHRS, CDR2 YFSETQ, per germline. The V gene end was trimmed by 3 bases and the J gene end by 3 bases; junction bases not matched to a gene: 2. The CDR3 extends over 14 amino acids. CDR3 nucleotide sequence: TGCGCCAGCAGCTCGGGGACAGGGGACTATGGCTACACCTTC. This translates into CASSSGTGDYGYTF.

This chain uses TRBV28 with TRBJ2-7; 9 positions agree with TRBD1. CDR3 length: 15 amino acids. Germline V gives CDR1 MDHEN, CDR2 SYDVKM. J lost 5 bases, V lost 4 bases, and 9 bases had no gene match. The CDR3 spells CASSYRDRVTNEQYF. The CDR3 DNA reads as TGTGCCAGCAGTTACCGGGACAGGGTGACTAACGAGCAGTACTTC. Complete variable domain (other parts from reference TRBV28 and TRBJ2-7): DVKVTQSSRYLVKRTGEKVFLECVQDMDHENMFWYRQDPGLGLRLIYFSYDVKMKEKGDIPEGYSVSREKKERFSLILESASTNQTSMYLCASSYRDRVTNEQYFGPGTRLTVT.

The chain is built from TRBV12-3 or TRBV12-4 and TRBJ1-1; D might be TRBD1 (5 bases). This CDR3 has 13 amino acids. V was shortened by 3 bases and J by 11 bases, with 16 bases between the two germline ends. CDR3 region: CASSFRGRGMAFF. The DNA for the CDR3 is TGTGCCAGCAGTTTCCGGGGCCGTGGGATGGCTTTCTTT.

The chain has TRBV7-7 and TRBJ2-1, with D unclear. V was pared by 1 base and J by 9 bases, with 13 bases between. Germline V gene data show CDR1 as SSHAT and CDR2 as FNYEAQ (reference sequence). The CDR3 covers 14 residues. CDR3 nucleotides: TGTGCCAGCAGCTTAGTCGGATCCTTCAGTGAGCAGTTCTTC. Translating gives CASSLVGSFSEQFF.

This clonotype was observed a few times. CDR3 amino acids: CASIRTGLAGGSYEQYF. The CDR3 region has the DNA TGTGCCAGCATCCGTACGGGACTAGCGGGAGGGTCCTACGAGCAGTACTTC. The V gene is TRBV7-8, the J gene TRBJ2-7; 16 bases align to TRBD2. Germline CDR1 reads SGHVS; CDR2 reads FQNEAQ. V was clipped by 7 bases and J by 1 base; unmatched bases: 7. This CDR3 has 17 amino acids.

The J gene is TRBJ1-1, the V gene TRBV18; the match to TRBD1 covers 11 bases. The CDR3 has 15 amino acids. Unmatched junction bases numbered 5, after V lost 4 bases and J lost 4 bases. CDR1 is KGHSH and CDR2 is LQKENI in the germline V gene. CDR3 coding DNA: TGTGCCAGCTCACTTGGGACAGGGGGGACCACTGAAGCTTTCTTT. Encoded protein: CASSLGTGGTTEAFF.

Remarks on this clonotype: A read error may be the cause here, since a much bigger clone is one base away. This chain joins TRBV12-3 or TRBV12-4 and TRBJ1-3; the D is unclear. The V end lost 6 bases, the J end lost 0 bases, and 3 bases lay between the germline ends. This CDR3 comprises 12 residues. As DNA, the CDR3 is TGTGCCAGCAGGAGCTCTGGAAACACCATATATTTT. It encodes CASRSSGNTIYF.

This clonotype showed up many times. This sequence joins TRBV20-1 and TRBJ2-3; 8 nucleotides agree with TRBD2. CDR3 length equals 16 residues. Germline-derived CDR1 and CDR2 are DFQATT and SNEGSKA (reference sequence). V gave up 2 bases and J gave up 4 bases; unmatched junction bases: 11. The DNA of the CDR3 is TGCAGTGCTAGATATCTCCCGGGAGGGTCTGCAGATACGCAGTATTTT. Its protein is CSARYLPGGSADTQYF.

This clonotype was seen repeatedly, ten times or more. The chain joins TRBV12-3 or TRBV12-4 to TRBJ2-7; 9 bases line up with TRBD1. V lost 6 bases to trimming and J lost 3 bases; unmatched junction nucleotides: 6. This CDR3 region has 14 residues. CDR3 residues: CASRKQGALYEQYF. The CDR3, as DNA: TGTGCCAGCAGGAAACAGGGGGCCCTCTACGAGCAGTACTTC.

This clonotype was seen many times. V is TRBV6-5 and J is TRBJ2-3, with no clear D. This CDR3 contains 15 residues. With 4 bases removed from V and 0 bases from J, the gap between germline ends came to 11 bases. Looked up from germline, CDR1 is MNHEY and CDR2 is SVGAGI. The chain's CDR3 is CASSFWTGSTDTQYF. Written as DNA, the CDR3 is TGTGCCAGCAGTTTCTGGACGGGCAGCACAGATACGCAGTATTTT.

This clonotype was recorded at least ten times. The chain is built from TRBV25-1 and TRBJ2-1; 12 bases are shared with TRBD2. Germline V gene sequence: CDR1 MGHDK, CDR2 SYGVNS. This CDR3 has 14 residues. The ends lost 6 bases at V and 7 bases at J; junction bases unmatched: 4. CDR3 sequence: CASSLAGGGNEQFF. The CDR3 DNA reads TGTGCCAGCAGCCTAGCGGGAGGGGGGAATGAGCAGTTCTTC. The full variable domain, in which reference TRBV25-1 and TRBJ2-1 provide the parts outside the CDR3, is EADIYQTPRYLVIGTGKKITLECSQTMGHDKMYWYQQDPGMELHLIHYSYGVNSTEKGDLSSESTVSRIRTEHFPLTLESARPSHTSQYLCASSLAGGGNEQFFGPGTRLTVL.

This clonotype was seen ten or more times. The chain combines TRBV29-1 with TRBJ2-1, with 9 bases aligning to TRBD1. Germline V gene sequence: CDR1 SQVTM, CDR2 ANQGSEA. V shed 3 bases, J shed 6 bases, and the junction held 3 bases outside the gene matches. The CDR3 has 13 amino acids. The CDR3 sequence: CSVEGQGVNEQFF. CDR3 nucleotides: TGCAGCGTTGAGGGACAGGGTGTCAATGAGCAGTTCTTC.

This clonotype came up many times. The gene calls are TRBV29-1 and TRBJ2-7; 7 positions agree with TRBD1. This CDR3 comprises 13 residues. V lost 6 bases, J lost 5 bases, and 10 bases stayed unmatched. CDR1 and CDR2 from the germline V gene are SQVTM and ANQGSEA. The CDR3 DNA sequence: TGCAGCGTCTACCGGACAGGAGCTGACGAGCAGTACTTC. This translates into CSVYRTGADEQYF.

The chain combines TRBV20-1 with TRBJ2-7; tentatively, D is TRBD1 or TRBD2 (5 bases each). V lost 1 base, J lost 10 bases, and 17 bases lay in between. Germline V gene data show CDR1 as DFQATT and CDR2 as SNEGSKA (reference sequence). The CDR3 runs 13 residues. As DNA, the CDR3 is TGCAGTGCTAGAGCGCAGAGGCCGGGACCTCAGTACTTC. Protein product: CSARAQRPGPQYF.

This CDR3 is CAISDKYEQYF. CDR3 nucleotide sequence: TGTGCCATCAGTGATAAGTACGAGCAGTACTTC. The chain couples TRBV10-3 to TRBJ2-7; D not certain. Germline V gene data show CDR1 as ENHRY and CDR2 as SYGVKD. Trimming cost V 3 bases and J 4 bases, with 4 bases left between them. This CDR3 is built from 11 residues.

This clonotype was counted at least ten times. This rearrangement joins TRBV28 to TRBJ2-2; no firm D call. Trimming pared 6 bases from V and 1 base from J, leaving 15 bases between. Per germline, CDR1 MDHEN and CDR2 SYDVKM. This CDR3 contains 16 residues. The CDR3 here is CASRRGGTGNTGELFF. CDR3 DNA sequence: TGTGCCAGCAGGCGTGGCGGTACTGGGAACACCGGGGAGCTGTTTTTT.

The chain combines TRBV11-1 with TRBJ2-3; 13 bases match TRBD2. The V gene end was trimmed by 5 bases and the J gene end by 4 bases; junction bases not matched to a gene: 6. Germline CDR1 is SGHAT and CDR2 is FQDESV (reference sequence). There are 16 residues in the CDR3. The CDR3 coding sequence is TGTGCCAGCAGCGTCACTAGCGGGAGGGCCGCAGATACGCAGTATTTT. Its translation is CASSVTSGRAADTQYF.

As regards this clonotype: Given a much more abundant clone one base away, this may be a read error. J is TRBJ2-6 and V is TRBV11-2; TRBD1 might be the D (5 bases). The V gene's germline CDR1 is SGHAT and CDR2 FQNNGV. This CDR3 comprises 16 residues. The CDR3: CASSLESASGAYVLTF. The CDR3 DNA reads TGTGCCAGCAGCTTAGAATCAGCCTCTGGGGCCTACGTCCTGACTTTC.

V and J are TRBV12-3 or TRBV12-4 and TRBJ2-5; a possible D gene is TRBD2 (5 bases). Trimming removed 3 bases at V and 5 bases at J, with 16 bases between. This CDR3 comprises 15 residues. The CDR3 sequence: CASSFRSGSGETQYF. The CDR3 DNA follows: TGTGCCAGCAGTTTTCGATCGGGGTCCGGGGAGACCCAGTACTTC.

The chain carries TRBV12-5 and TRBJ2-1; D is possibly TRBD1 or TRBD2 (5 bases each). The germline V gene has CDR1 LGHNT and CDR2 FRNRAP. This CDR3 is 15 amino acids long. V gave up 7 bases and J gave up 4 bases, with 17 bases separating them. This chain's CDR3 is CASAQGPTFYNEQFF. The CDR3 bases are TGTGCTAGTGCTCAGGGACCAACTTTTTACAATGAGCAGTTCTTC. The entire variable domain, with the rest obtained from reference TRBV12-5 and TRBJ2-1, is as follows: DARVTQTPRHKVTEMGQEVTMRCQPILGHNTVFWYRQTMMQGLELLAYFRNRAPLDDSGMPKDRFSAEMPDATLATLKIQPSEPRDSAVYFCASAQGPTFYNEQFFGPGTRLTVL.

V and J are TRBV20-1 and TRBJ1-2, with 7 nucleotides matching TRBD1. Trimming removed 3 bases from V and 6 bases from J; junction bases left unmatched: 4. Per germline, CDR1 DFQATT and CDR2 SNEGSKA (reference sequence). This CDR3 has 12 amino acids. The CDR3 is CSASDRADGYTF. The CDR3 bases are TGCAGTGCTAGTGACAGGGCAGATGGCTACACCTTC.

The chain links TRBV10-3 to TRBJ2-2, with D possibly being TRBD2 (5 bases). Trimming took 4 bases from V and 7 from J, leaving 19 bases between them. The CDR3 loop spans 16 amino acids. Germline V gene lookup returns CDR1 ENHRY and CDR2 SYGVKD. The CDR3 DNA reads TGTGCCATCAGTGTTATTCTAGCAAGGCCTGGCGGGGAGCTGTTTTTT. It encodes CAISVILARPGGELFF.

The CDR3 nucleotides are TGTGCCACCAGCCCAGAGAGCGGGCGCACAGATACGCAGTATTTT. The encoded protein is CATSPESGRTDTQYF. This chain joins TRBV10-3 and TRBJ2-3; TRBD2 is a possible D gene (6 bases). V was pared by 10 bases and J by 1 base, with 18 bases between. This CDR3 contains 15 residues. Germline V gene lookup returns CDR1 ENHRY and CDR2 SYGVKD.

This clonotype was observed a handful of times. The chain links TRBV28 to TRBJ2-7, with a tentative D call TRBD2 (6 bases). Germline V gene sequence: CDR1 MDHEN, CDR2 SYDVKM. Trimming pared 7 bases from V and 0 bases from J, leaving 13 bases between. The CDR3 contains 14 residues. The CDR3 here is CASTVGGSSYEQYF. CDR3 DNA: TGTGCCAGCACCGTTGGGGGGAGCTCCTACGAGCAGTACTTC.

This clonotype was counted only a few times. The rearrangement links TRBV20-1 to TRBJ1-1; 8 bases are a match to TRBD1. Germline CDR1 reads DFQATT; CDR2 reads SNEGSKA (reference sequence). The CDR3 runs 14 residues. CDR3 in amino acids: CSLWDRRVNTEAFF. The CDR3 DNA is TGCAGCCTATGGGACAGGCGGGTGAACACTGAAGCTTTCTTT.

V is TRBV2 and J is TRBJ2-1; 9 bases align to TRBD2. J lost 6 bases, V lost 2 bases, and 5 bases had no gene match. Germline V lookup: CDR1 SNHLY, CDR2 FYNNEI. The CDR3 has 15 residues. The CDR3 DNA sequence: TGTGCCAGCAGTGAAAAGGGACTAGCTAGCAATGAGCAGTTCTTC. It yields the protein CASSEKGLASNEQFF.

The chain employs TRBV7-8 and TRBJ2-3; 8 nucleotides line up with TRBD2. Germline V gene data show CDR1 as SGHVS and CDR2 as FQNEAQ. This CDR3 comprises 16 residues. V gave up 5 bases and J gave up 6 bases; unmatched junction bases: 13. The CDR3 protein is CASSPGPGLVFDTQYF. CDR3 DNA sequence: TGTGCCAGCAGCCCAGGTCCGGGACTAGTTTTTGATACGCAGTATTTT. Variable domain in full (rest from reference TRBV7-8 and TRBJ2-3): GAGVSQSPRYKVAKRGQDVALRCDPISGHVSLFWYQQALGQGPEFLTYFQNEAQLDKSGLPSDRFFAERPEGSVSTLKIQRTQQEDSAVYLCASSPGPGLVFDTQYFGPGTRLTVL.

The chain combines TRBV20-1 with TRBJ2-7; 9 bases line up with TRBD2. CDR1 and CDR2 from the germline V gene are DFQATT and SNEGSKA (reference sequence). This CDR3 contains 14 residues. The junction had 8 bases not matched to a gene; V was cut back by 5 bases and J by 3 bases. Here the CDR3 DNA reads TGCAGTGCTGGCCCTAGCGGGAAAGACTACGAGCAGTACTTC. Protein sequence: CSAGPSGKDYEQYF.

As for this clonotype: The DNA is omitted, as the CDR3 cannot be located on it reliably, and the CDR3 follows TCRdb's listing. This chain joins TRBV28 and TRBJ2-7. The CDR3 numbers 15 amino acids, ends counted. The germline gives CDR1 MDHEN, CDR2 SYDVKM. This CDR3 is CASSFLAGSSYEQYF.

J is TRBJ2-2 and V is TRBV5-1; D gene unclear. From germline, CDR1 is SGHRS and CDR2 YFSETQ. The germline V and J ends were trimmed by 0 bases and 1 base, with 7 bases remaining between them. The CDR3 loop spans 15 amino acids. In DNA, the CDR3 is TGCGCCAGCAGCTTGGGGGCAGTGAACACCGGGGAGCTGTTTTTT. Amino acids: CASSLGAVNTGELFF.

This clonotype has only a few counts. The rearrangement joins TRBV3-1 to TRBJ2-1, with 7 bases fitting TRBD2. The V and J ends lost 0 bases and 10 bases, in that order; junction bases with no gene match: 9. This CDR3 region has 15 residues. CDR1 LGHDT and CDR2 YNNKEL come from the germline V gene (reference sequence). For the CDR3, the DNA is TGTGCCAGCAGCCAAGATGGTGGGAGGGCACAAGAGCAGTTCTTC. Encoded protein: CASSQDGGRAQEQFF.